Listed below are T cell receptor beta chains from one sample, sequenced in a study of identical twins. In TCRdb, the 5' RACE reads were re-called with MiXCR into one record per CDR3 protein. The sample yields under 1 million distinct CDR3 sequences, more than 9% seen once. The sample was also reused in another study, on yellow fever vaccine responses in identical twins.

Material: PBMCs. These receptors were collected from a woman between 18 and 29 years old in good health. The CDR3 runs from the conserved cysteine through the conserved F or W. The D gene is left open where the match is weak. Only some rows state a clone size, as once, few, many or a class for expanded clones.

clone_size j_call d_call v_call cdr3_aa cdr3_nt
. TRBJ2-7 . TRBV12-3/TRBV12-4 CASSLDDIRSYEQYF TGTGCCAGCAGTTTAGACGACATCCGGAGCTACGAGCAGTACTTC
few TRBJ1-5 . TRBV19 CATKPRIMGNQPQHF TGTGCCACCAAACCTCGGATAATGGGCAATCAGCCCCAGCATTTT
few TRBJ2-7 TRBD2 TRBV10-3 CAIREWLAGSYEQYF TGTGCCATCAGAGAATGGCTAGCGGGATCCTACGAGCAGTACTTC
. TRBJ1-5 . TRBV20-1 CSAGGEGNQPQHF TGCAGTGCTGGGGGCGAAGGCAATCAGCCCCAGCATTTT
. TRBJ1-5 . TRBV28 CASSSAYSNQPQHF TGTGCCAGCAGTTCAGCTTATAGCAATCAGCCCCAGCATTTT
. TRBJ2-5 TRBD1 TRBV29-1 CSVKGQGGETQYF TGCAGCGTTAAAGGACAGGGCGGAGAGACCCAGTACTTC
few TRBJ2-3 TRBD2 TRBV20-1 CSAWVTGGLRDTQYF TGCAGTGCCTGGGTGACGGGGGGGCTGAGAGATACGCAGTATTTT
many TRBJ1-6 . TRBV5-1 CASSFDRPENSPLHF TGCGCCAGCAGCTTCGACAGGCCGGAGAATTCACCCCTCCACTTT
many TRBJ1-4 . TRBV20-1 CSARDGKVGEKLFF TGCAGTGCTAGAGATGGGAAGGTCGGTGAAAAACTGTTTTTT
few TRBJ2-3 TRBD2 TRBV11-2 CASSLDLAGGRLSTDTQYF TGTGCCAGCAGCTTAGACCTAGCGGGAGGCCGACTGAGCACAGATACGCAGTATTTT
many TRBJ2-7 TRBD2 TRBV29-1 CSVGTSGNYEQYF TGCAGCGTTGGGACTAGCGGGAACTACGAGCAGTACTTC
. TRBJ2-1 TRBD1 TRBV20-1 CSASGQGSFNEQFF TGCAGTGCTTCCGGACAGGGGAGTTTCAATGAGCAGTTCTTC
. TRBJ2-1 . TRBV15 CATSTSGTSGNEQFF TGTGCCACCAGCACCAGCGGGACATCGGGCAATGAGCAGTTCTTC
few TRBJ2-6 TRBD2 TRBV6-2/TRBV6-3 CASSPQTRGASGSLGANVLTF TGTGCCAGCAGTCCACAGACTCGAGGGGCTAGCGGGAGTCTAGGGGCCAACGTCCTGACTTTC
. TRBJ1-2 . TRBV6-1 CASEDRWTGYTF TGTGCCAGCGAAGACAGGTGGACTGGCTACACCTTC
few TRBJ2-2 . TRBV12-3/TRBV12-4 CAIRPTRLVNTGELFF TGTGCCATCCGCCCCACCAGACTAGTGAACACCGGGGAGCTGTTTTTT
. TRBJ2-5 . TRBV20-1 CSAASSGPFQETQYF TGCAGTGCCGCTAGTTCTGGCCCATTTCAAGAGACCCAGTACTTC
few TRBJ2-7 . TRBV5-1 CASSLTPDSTYEQYF TGCGCCAGCAGCCTAACCCCGGACAGCACCTACGAGCAGTACTTC
medium-sized TRBJ2-5 . TRBV25-1 CASSESSGQETQYF TGTGCCAGCAGTGAATCTTCAGGGCAAGAGACCCAGTACTTC
few TRBJ2-5 TRBD1 TRBV6-1 CASIPGQGQETQYF TGTGCCAGCATCCCCGGACAGGGACAAGAGACCCAGTACTTC
few TRBJ2-7 TRBD1 TRBV11-2 CASSLVSNQGAEQYF TGTGCCAGCAGCTTAGTGTCTAATCAGGGGGCCGAGCAGTACTTC
few TRBJ2-6 . TRBV11-1 CASSVTGTLGTGANVLTF TGTGCCAGCAGCGTTACCGGGACGTTGGGAACTGGGGCCAACGTCCTGACTTTC
. TRBJ2-6 . TRBV7-2 CASKSQGAGANVLTF TGTGCCAGCAAATCTCAGGGAGCTGGGGCCAACGTCCTGACTTTC
. TRBJ2-1 TRBD2 TRBV2 CASSDPASGRAYEQFF TGTGCCAGCAGTGACCCTGCTAGCGGGAGGGCCTATGAGCAGTTCTTC
few TRBJ2-1 TRBD2 TRBV24-1 CATSDSGTSGRAYEQFF TGTGCCACCAGTGATTCCGGGACTAGCGGGAGGGCCTATGAGCAGTTCTTC
. TRBJ2-3 TRBD1 TRBV20-1 CSARTRGLGDTQYF TGCAGTGCTAGAACCAGGGGGCTTGGAGATACGCAGTATTTT
few TRBJ2-3 . TRBV24-1 CATSDLQGDGDTQYF TGTGCCACCAGTGATTTGCAAGGGGACGGAGATACGCAGTATTTT
. TRBJ2-1 TRBD2 TRBV20-1 CSAKGLAIYNEQFF TGCAGTGCGAAGGGACTAGCGATCTACAATGAGCAGTTCTTC
. TRBJ2-5 . TRBV6-1 CASRSGPQETQYF TGTGCCAGCAGGTCCGGGCCCCAAGAGACCCAGTACTTC
few TRBJ1-2 . TRBV10-2 CASSGLSLRYDGYTF TGCGCCAGCAGTGGCTTAAGTCTCCGGTATGATGGCTACACCTTC
. TRBJ1-1 . TRBV28 CAMSLGLRRTMNTEAFF TGTGCCATGAGCCTCGGGCTTCGGAGGACCATGAACACTGAAGCTTTCTTT
. TRBJ1-2 TRBD1 TRBV5-1 CASSPRQGADYGYTF TGCGCCAGCAGCCCGAGACAGGGGGCGGATTATGGCTACACCTTC
few TRBJ2-2 TRBD2 TRBV5-1 CASSPGLAPNTGELFF TGCGCCAGCAGCCCGGGACTAGCGCCGAACACCGGGGAGCTGTTTTTT
few TRBJ1-4 TRBD1 TRBV28 CASSSDRGEKLFF TGTGCCAGCAGTTCGGACAGGGGCGAAAAACTGTTTTTT
. TRBJ1-2 . TRBV15 CATSRDSQAPRGGYTF TGTGCCACCAGCAGAGATAGTCAAGCCCCACGGGGCGGCTACACCTTC
. TRBJ1-2 . TRBV7-3 CASSLTGGQDYGYTF TGTGCCAGCAGCTTAACGGGGGGCCAGGACTATGGCTACACCTTC
. TRBJ2-1 . TRBV2 CASPAGAVNEQFF TGTGCCAGCCCCGCGGGGGCTGTCAATGAGCAGTTCTTC
. TRBJ2-2 TRBD1 TRBV6-5 CASSYLRTGRMNTAELFF TGTGCCAGCAGTTACCTGAGGACAGGGCGGATGAACACCGCGGAGCTGTTTTTT
few TRBJ1-1 . TRBV12-5 CASGLARTGTLASEEMNTEAFF TGTGCTAGTGGTTTGGCACGCACCGGGACACTCGCATCCGAGGAGATGAACACTGAAGCTTTCTTT
. TRBJ2-5 . TRBV2 CASEQESLVGTQYF TGTGCCAGCGAACAGGAAAGCCTGGTTGGGACCCAGTACTTC
few TRBJ2-1 . TRBV28 CASSLERLSYNEQFF TGTGCCAGCAGTTTAGAGCGGCTCTCCTACAATGAGCAGTTCTTC
. TRBJ1-1 TRBD1 TRBV12-3/TRBV12-4 CASSDRGFTEAFF TGTGCCAGCAGTGACAGGGGATTTACTGAAGCTTTCTTT
few TRBJ2-1 TRBD1 TRBV18 CASSAGTGIGDEQFF TGTGCCAGCTCAGCCGGGACAGGAATCGGGGATGAGCAGTTCTTC
. TRBJ1-2 . TRBV9 CASSVASAMDGYTF TGTGCCAGCAGCGTAGCGTCGGCAATGGATGGCTACACCTTC
. TRBJ1-2 . TRBV12-2 CASRPDRAGPNYGYTF TGTGCAAGCCGCCCCGACAGGGCCGGTCCTAACTATGGCTACACCTTC
few TRBJ2-3 . TRBV28 CASVGRGTDTQYF TGTGCCAGCGTGGGTCGCGGCACAGATACGCAGTATTTT
. TRBJ2-2 . TRBV12-5 CASGLYPGELFF TGTGCTAGTGGTTTGTACCCCGGGGAGCTGTTTTTT
. TRBJ1-1 . TRBV6-1 CASSEGPQFAPGDTEAFF TGTGCCAGCAGTGAAGGTCCTCAGTTCGCGCCGGGGGACACTGAAGCTTTCTTT
many TRBJ1-2 . TRBV28 CASSLLTASNYGYTF TGTGCCAGCAGTTTGTTGACAGCCTCTAACTATGGCTACACCTTC
few TRBJ1-4 TRBD1 TRBV27 CASSPDGQGHEKLFF TGTGCCAGCAGCCCTGATGGACAGGGGCATGAAAAACTGTTTTTT
many TRBJ1-1 . TRBV12-3/TRBV12-4 CASSLVAVNTEAFF TGTGCCAGCAGTTTAGTTGCAGTCAACACTGAAGCTTTCTTT
few TRBJ2-2 . TRBV11-2 CASSRQASGELFF TGTGCCAGCAGCAGACAGGCGTCCGGGGAGCTGTTTTTT
. TRBJ2-3 TRBD2 TRBV6-1 CASRTSGTSGSGYTQYF TGTGCCAGCAGAACCTCCGGGACTAGCGGGAGTGGGTATACGCAGTATTTT
few TRBJ1-4 . TRBV5-8 CASSTSFTRTNEKLFF TGTGCCAGCAGCACTTCTTTTACAAGGACTAATGAAAAACTGTTTTTT
. TRBJ2-1 . TRBV29-1 CSAMVGNNEQFF TGCAGCGCCATGGTGGGAAACAATGAGCAGTTCTTC
. TRBJ2-1 . TRBV2 CASLRGPGILFF TGTGCCAGCCTGCGGGGACCAGGGATCCTGTTCTTC
many TRBJ2-7 TRBD2 TRBV5-1 CASSLVPSGKRGEQYF TGCGCCAGCAGCTTGGTACCTAGCGGGAAGAGGGGCGAGCAGTACTTC
many TRBJ2-1 TRBD2 TRBV7-2 CASSLLGGVNEQFF TGTGCCAGCAGCTTATTGGGAGGGGTCAATGAGCAGTTCTTC
few TRBJ1-2 TRBD1 TRBV27 CASSSDRGAYGYTF TGTGCCAGCAGTTCGGACAGGGGTGCTTATGGCTACACCTTC